Below are 5 T cell receptor beta chains sequenced from a single sample in a study of blood T cells in healthy people across ages. Then a second PCR, running roughly 7 to 11 cycles, was carried out with a sample-barcoded 5' primer and a J-beta primer mix. TCRdb re-called the 5' RACE reads with MiXCR, one entry per CDR3 protein. In the table there are more than 700,000 distinct CDR3 sequences, about 42% of which are singletons. Material for sequencing was blood. The receptors stem from an elderly man in good health.

The chain uses TRBV7-9 and TRBJ2-1; D unclear. V lost 5 bases and J 5 bases, leaving 10 bases between the germline ends. The CDR3 runs to 13 residues. Per the germline V gene, CDR1 is SEHNR and CDR2 is FQNEAQ (reference sequence). The DNA of the CDR3 is TGTGCCAGCAGCCAGCGTTGGGACAATGAGCAGTTCTTC. Translated: CASSQRWDNEQFF.

The sample holds a few counts of this clonotype. The V call is TRBV11-2, the J call TRBJ2-3; possibly TRBD2 for D (6 bases). The CDR3 is 15 amino acids. The V gene's germline CDR1 is SGHAT and CDR2 FQNNGV. The V end was cut by 8 bases, the J end by 0 bases, with 15 bases between. The CDR3 region is CASRRVGSSTDTQYF. CDR3 DNA sequence: TGTGCCAGCCGGAGGGTAGGGTCTAGCACAGATACGCAGTATTTT.

This clonotype was seen only once. This chain joins TRBV20-1 and TRBJ2-4; D could derive from TRBD1 or TRBD2 (5 bases each). The end of the DNA aligns better with TRBJ2-7, so the J call may be wrong. CDR3 length: 14 residues. Looked up from germline, CDR1 is DFQATT and CDR2 is SNEGSKA (reference sequence). CDR3 loop: CSAPDRGATHEQYF. In DNA, the CDR3 is TGCAGTGCGCCCGATAGGGGAGCTACCCACGAGCAGTACTTC.

This clonotype turned up a few times. The chain joins TRBV27 to TRBJ2-3; D remains ambiguous. Germline V gene lookup returns CDR1 MNHEY and CDR2 SMNVEV (reference sequence). The CDR3 has 16 residues. With 4 bases removed from V and 2 bases from J, the gap between germline ends came to 16 bases. CDR3 in amino acids: CASSSPSLLFTDTQYF. The CDR3 DNA sequence: TGTGCCAGCAGTTCTCCGTCCCTACTCTTCACAGATACGCAGTATTTT.

This clonotype was recorded many times. The V gene is TRBV7-2, the J gene TRBJ2-1; no firm D call. With 0 bases removed from V and 1 base from J, the gap between germline ends came to 10 bases. CDR3 size: 16 residues. Germline lookup yields CDR1 SGHTA and CDR2 FQGNSA. In DNA form, the CDR3 reads TGTGCCAGCAGCTTAGCGTTTGGTGTGTCCTACAATGAGCAGTTCTTC. The encoded protein is CASSLAFGVSYNEQFF.